Below, one TCR beta chain is given with its context. The entry originates in a study of cytomegalovirus exposure and HLA in healthy donors. The CDR3 is 17 amino acids. With 0 bases clipped from V and 8 bases from J, the junction kept 8 bases outside the gene matches. Germline loops: CDR1 SGHNT, CDR2 YYREEE (reference sequence). Primers included in the PCR were 60 Vbeta and 13 Jbeta primers. TCRdb's copy holds only in-frame clones and misses some; the assay was immunoSEQ multiplex PCR. The sample has approximately 110,000 clones. This clonotype was sampled from a man aged 25 to 40 in good health and CMV-seronegative. The chain couples TRBV5-4 to TRBJ2-1, with 13 bases fitting TRBD2. Sequences were obtained from PBMCs. The CDR3 DNA sequence: TGTGCCAGCAGCTTGGACACACTAGCGGGAGGGTGGCATGAGCAGTTCTTC. Amino acids: CASSLDTLAGGWHEQFF.